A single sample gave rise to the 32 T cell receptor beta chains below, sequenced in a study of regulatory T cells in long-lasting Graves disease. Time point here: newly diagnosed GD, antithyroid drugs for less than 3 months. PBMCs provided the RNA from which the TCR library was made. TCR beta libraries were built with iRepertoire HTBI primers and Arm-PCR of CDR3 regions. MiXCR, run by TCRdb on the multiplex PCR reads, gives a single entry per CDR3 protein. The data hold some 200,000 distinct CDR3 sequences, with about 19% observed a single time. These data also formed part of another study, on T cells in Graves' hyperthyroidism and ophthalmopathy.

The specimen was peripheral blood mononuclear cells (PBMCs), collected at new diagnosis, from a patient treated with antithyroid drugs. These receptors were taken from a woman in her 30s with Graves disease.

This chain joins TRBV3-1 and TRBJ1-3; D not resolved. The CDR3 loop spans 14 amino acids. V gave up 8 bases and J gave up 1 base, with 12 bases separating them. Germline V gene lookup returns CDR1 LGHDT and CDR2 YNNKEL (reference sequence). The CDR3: CASCPRVSGNTIYF. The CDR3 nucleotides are TGTGCCAGCTGCCCACGGGTTTCTGGAAACACCATATATTTT.

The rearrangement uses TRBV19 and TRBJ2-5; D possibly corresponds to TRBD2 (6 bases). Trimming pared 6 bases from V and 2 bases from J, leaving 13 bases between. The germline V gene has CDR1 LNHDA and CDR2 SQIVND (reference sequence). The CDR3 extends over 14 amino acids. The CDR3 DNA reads TGTGCCAGTAGGCGGGATCCACTGCAAGAGACCCAGTACTTC. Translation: CASRRDPLQETQYF. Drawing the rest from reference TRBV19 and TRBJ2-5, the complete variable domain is DGGITQSPKYLFRKEGQNVTLSCEQNLNHDAMYWYRQDPGQGLRLIYYSQIVNDFQKGDIAEGYSVSREKKESFPLTVTSAQKNPTAFYLCASRRDPLQETQYFGPGTRLLVL.

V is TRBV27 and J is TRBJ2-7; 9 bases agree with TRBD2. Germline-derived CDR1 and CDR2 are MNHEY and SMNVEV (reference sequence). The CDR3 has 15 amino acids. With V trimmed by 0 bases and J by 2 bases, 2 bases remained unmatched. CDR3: CASSLSGGGAYEQYF. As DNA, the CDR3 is TGTGCCAGCAGTTTATCAGGCGGGGGGGCCTACGAGCAGTACTTC.

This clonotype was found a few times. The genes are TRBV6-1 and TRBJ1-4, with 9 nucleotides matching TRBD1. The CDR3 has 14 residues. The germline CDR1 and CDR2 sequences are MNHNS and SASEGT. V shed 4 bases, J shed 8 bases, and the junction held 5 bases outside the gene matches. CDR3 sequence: CASSARTGDEKLFF. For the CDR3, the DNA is TGTGCCAGCAGTGCCAGGACAGGGGACGAAAAACTGTTTTTT.

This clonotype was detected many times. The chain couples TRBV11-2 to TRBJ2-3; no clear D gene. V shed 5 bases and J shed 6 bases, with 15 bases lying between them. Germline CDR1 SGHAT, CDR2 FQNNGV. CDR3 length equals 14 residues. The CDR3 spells CASSPQAVVDTQYF. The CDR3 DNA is TGTGCCAGCAGCCCCCAGGCCGTAGTGGATACGCAGTATTTT. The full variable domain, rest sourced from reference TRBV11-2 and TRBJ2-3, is EAGVAQSPRYKIIEKRQSVAFWCNPISGHATLYWYQQILGQGPKLLIQFQNNGVVDDSQLPKDRFSAERLKGVDSTLKIQPAKLEDSAVYLCASSPQAVVDTQYFGPGTRLTVL.

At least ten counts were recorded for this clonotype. DNA of the CDR3: TGTGCCAGCGCGAAGGGAGGGGGTCGACTCTACGAGCAGTACTTC. It codes for CASAKGGGRLYEQYF. The gene calls are TRBV28 and TRBJ2-7; a weak D match, TRBD2 (7 bases). The CDR3 contains 15 residues. V was pared by 8 bases and J by 3 bases, with 20 bases between. Germline V gene sequence: CDR1 MDHEN, CDR2 SYDVKM.

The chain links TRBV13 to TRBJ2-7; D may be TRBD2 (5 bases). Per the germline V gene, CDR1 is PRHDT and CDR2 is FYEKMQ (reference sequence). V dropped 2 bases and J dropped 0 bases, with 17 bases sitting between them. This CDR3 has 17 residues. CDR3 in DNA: TGTGCCAGCAGCTTATTACGGTTGGAGGCGGCCTCCTACGAGCAGTACTTC. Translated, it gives CASSLLRLEAASYEQYF.

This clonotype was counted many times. In DNA form, the CDR3 reads TGTGCCAGCAGCGTAGCTACTCTAGCAGGCGCGAACACCGGGGAGCTGTTTTTT. It yields the protein CASSVATLAGANTGELFF. J is TRBJ2-2 and V is TRBV9; D is possibly TRBD2 (5 bases). The CDR3 is made up of 18 amino acids. The ends were cut back, 0 bases at V and 0 bases at J, with 15 bases in the middle. Looked up from germline, CDR1 is SGDLS and CDR2 is YYNGEE.

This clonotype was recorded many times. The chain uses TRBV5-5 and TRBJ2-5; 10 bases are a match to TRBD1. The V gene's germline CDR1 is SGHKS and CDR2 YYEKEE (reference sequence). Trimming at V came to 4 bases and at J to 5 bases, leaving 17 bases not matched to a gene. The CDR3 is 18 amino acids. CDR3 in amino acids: CASSQERGGTGVLETQYF. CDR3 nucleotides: TGTGCCAGCAGCCAAGAAAGGGGCGGGACAGGGGTGTTGGAGACCCAGTACTTC. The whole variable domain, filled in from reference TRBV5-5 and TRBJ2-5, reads DAGVTQSPTHLIKTRGQQVTLRCSPISGHKSVSWYQQVLGQGPQFIFQYYEKEERGRGNFPDRFSARQFPNYSSELNVNALLLGDSALYLCASSQERGGTGVLETQYFGPGTRLLVL.

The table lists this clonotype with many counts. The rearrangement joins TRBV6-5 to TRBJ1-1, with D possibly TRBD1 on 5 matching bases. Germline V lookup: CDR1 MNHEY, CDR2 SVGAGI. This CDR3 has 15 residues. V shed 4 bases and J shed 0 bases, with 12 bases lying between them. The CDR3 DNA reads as TGTGCCAGCAGTTCGACAGAGAGTATGAACACTGAAGCTTTCTTT. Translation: CASSSTESMNTEAFF.

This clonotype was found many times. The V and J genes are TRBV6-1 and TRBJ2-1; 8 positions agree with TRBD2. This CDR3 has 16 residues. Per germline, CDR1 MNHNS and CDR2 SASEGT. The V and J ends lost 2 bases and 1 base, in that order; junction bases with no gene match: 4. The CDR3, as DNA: TGTGCCAGCAGTGAACCCAGCGGGAGATCCTACAATGAGCAGTTCTTC. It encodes CASSEPSGRSYNEQFF.

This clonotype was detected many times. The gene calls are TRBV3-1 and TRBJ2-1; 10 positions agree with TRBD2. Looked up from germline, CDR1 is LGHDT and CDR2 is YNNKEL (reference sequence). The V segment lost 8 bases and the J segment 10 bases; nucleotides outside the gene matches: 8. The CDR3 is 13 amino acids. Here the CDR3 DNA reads TGTGCCAGCGCCCTAGCGGGAGAGATGGAGCAGTTCTTC. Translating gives CASALAGEMEQFF.

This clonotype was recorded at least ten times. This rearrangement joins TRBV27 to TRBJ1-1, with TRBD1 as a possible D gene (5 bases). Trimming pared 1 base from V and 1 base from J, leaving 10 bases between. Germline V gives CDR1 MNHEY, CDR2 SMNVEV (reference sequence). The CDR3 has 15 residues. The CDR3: CASSLLGTANTEAFF. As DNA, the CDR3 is TGTGCCAGCAGTTTATTGGGGACGGCGAACACTGAAGCTTTCTTT.

CDR3 in amino acids: CASSVEAGYEQYF. CDR3 coding DNA: TGTGCCAGCAGCGTAGAGGCGGGCTACGAGCAGTACTTC. This rearrangement joins TRBV9 to TRBJ2-7; tentatively, D is TRBD2 (5 bases). Deletions cut 0 bases from V and 3 bases from J, with 7 bases between. Per the germline V gene, CDR1 is SGDLS and CDR2 is YYNGEE. This CDR3 has 13 amino acids.

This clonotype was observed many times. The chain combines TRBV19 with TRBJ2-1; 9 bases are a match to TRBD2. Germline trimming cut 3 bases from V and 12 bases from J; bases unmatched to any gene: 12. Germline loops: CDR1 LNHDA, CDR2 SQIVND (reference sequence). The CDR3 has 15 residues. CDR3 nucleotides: TGTGCCAGTAGTATTGGGCGGGAGGGCCTAAAGGGGCAGTTCTTC. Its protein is CASSIGREGLKGQFF.

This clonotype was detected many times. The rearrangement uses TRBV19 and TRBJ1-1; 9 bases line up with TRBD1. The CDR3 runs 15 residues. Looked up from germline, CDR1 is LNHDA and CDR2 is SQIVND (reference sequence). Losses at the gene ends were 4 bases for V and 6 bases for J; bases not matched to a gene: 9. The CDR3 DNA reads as TGTGCCAGTAGTAAGTGGGGACAGGGAGACCCTGAAGCTTTCTTT. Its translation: CASSKWGQGDPEAFF.

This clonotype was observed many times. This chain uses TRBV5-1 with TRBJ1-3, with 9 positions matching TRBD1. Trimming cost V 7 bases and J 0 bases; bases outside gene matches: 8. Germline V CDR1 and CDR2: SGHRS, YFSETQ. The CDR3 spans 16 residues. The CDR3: CASGTGSSLSGNTIYF. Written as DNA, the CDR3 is TGCGCCAGCGGGACAGGGTCCTCTCTCTCTGGAAACACCATATATTTT.

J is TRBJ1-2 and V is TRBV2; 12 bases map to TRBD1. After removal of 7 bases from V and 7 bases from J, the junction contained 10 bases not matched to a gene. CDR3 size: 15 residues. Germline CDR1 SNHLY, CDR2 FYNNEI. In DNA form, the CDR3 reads TGTGCCAGCACCAGGGCGGGGACAGGGGGCGGTGGCTACACCTTC. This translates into CASTRAGTGGGGYTF.

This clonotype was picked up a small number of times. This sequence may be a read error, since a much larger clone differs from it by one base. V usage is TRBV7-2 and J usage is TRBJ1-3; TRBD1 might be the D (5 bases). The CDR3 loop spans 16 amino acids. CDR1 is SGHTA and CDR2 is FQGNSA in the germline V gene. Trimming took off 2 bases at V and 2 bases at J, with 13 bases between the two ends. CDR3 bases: TGTGCCAGCAGCTTAAGCGGGGGAACCCCTGGAAACACCATATATTTT. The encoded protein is CASSLSGGTPGNTIYF.

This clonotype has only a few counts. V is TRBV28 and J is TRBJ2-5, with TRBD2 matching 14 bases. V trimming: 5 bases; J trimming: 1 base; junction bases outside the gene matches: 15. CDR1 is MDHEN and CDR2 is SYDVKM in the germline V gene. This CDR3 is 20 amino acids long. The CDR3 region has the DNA TGTGCCAGCAGTCCAACAGTGATGACTAGCGGGAGGGCAATCCAAGAGACCCAGTACTTC. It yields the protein CASSPTVMTSGRAIQETQYF.

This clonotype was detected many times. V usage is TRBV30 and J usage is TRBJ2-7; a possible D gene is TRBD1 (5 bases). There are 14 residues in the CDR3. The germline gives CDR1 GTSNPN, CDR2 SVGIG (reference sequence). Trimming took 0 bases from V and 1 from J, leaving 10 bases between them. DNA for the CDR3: TGTGCCTGGAGTGTTGACAGAGGATCCTACGAGCAGTACTTC. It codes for CAWSVDRGSYEQYF. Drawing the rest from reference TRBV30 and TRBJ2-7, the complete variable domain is SQTIHQWPATLVQPVGSPLSLECTVEGTSNPNLYWYRQAAGRGLQLLFYSVGIGQISSEVPQNLSASRPQDRQFILSSKKLLLSDSGFYLCAWSVDRGSYEQYFGPGTRLTVT.

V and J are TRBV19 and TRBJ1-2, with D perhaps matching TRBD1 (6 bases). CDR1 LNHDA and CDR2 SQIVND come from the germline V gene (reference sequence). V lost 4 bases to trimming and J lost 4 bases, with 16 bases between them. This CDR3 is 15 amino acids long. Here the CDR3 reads CASSRDISGFYGYTF. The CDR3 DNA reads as TGTGCCAGTAGTAGGGACATATCGGGTTTCTATGGCTACACCTTC.

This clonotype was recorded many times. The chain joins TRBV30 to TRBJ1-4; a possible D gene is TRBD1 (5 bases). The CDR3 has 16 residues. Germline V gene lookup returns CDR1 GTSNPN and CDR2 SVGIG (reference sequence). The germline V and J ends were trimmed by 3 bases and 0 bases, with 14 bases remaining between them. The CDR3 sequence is CAWSMVGGSTNEKLFF. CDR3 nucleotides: TGTGCCTGGAGCATGGTTGGGGGATCAACTAATGAAAAACTGTTTTTT.

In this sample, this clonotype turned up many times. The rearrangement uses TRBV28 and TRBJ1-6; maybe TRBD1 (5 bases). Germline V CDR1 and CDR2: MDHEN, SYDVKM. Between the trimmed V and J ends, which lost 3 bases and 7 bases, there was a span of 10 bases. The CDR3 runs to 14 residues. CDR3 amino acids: CASSLSGLNSPLHF. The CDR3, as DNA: TGTGCCAGCAGTTTGTCAGGGCTCAATTCACCCCTCCACTTT.

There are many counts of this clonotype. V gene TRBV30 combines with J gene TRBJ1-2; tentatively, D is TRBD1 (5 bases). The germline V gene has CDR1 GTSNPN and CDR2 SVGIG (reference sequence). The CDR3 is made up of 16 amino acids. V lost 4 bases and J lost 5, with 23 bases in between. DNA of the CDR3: TGTGCCTGGATGGTAGCGGGGGTACCGTCGATGTATGGCTACACCTTC. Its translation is CAWMVAGVPSMYGYTF.

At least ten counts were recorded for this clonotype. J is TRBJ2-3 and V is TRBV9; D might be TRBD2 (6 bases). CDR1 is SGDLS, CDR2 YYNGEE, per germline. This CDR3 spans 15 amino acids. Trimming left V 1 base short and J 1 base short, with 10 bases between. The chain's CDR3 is CASSVYVAGTDTQYF. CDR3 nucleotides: TGTGCCAGCAGCGTATATGTAGCGGGCACAGATACGCAGTATTTT.

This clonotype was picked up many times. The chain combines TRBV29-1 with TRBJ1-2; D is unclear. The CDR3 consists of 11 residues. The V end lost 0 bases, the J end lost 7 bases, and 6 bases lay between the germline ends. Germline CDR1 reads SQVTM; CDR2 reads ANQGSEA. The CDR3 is CSVEDGLGYTF. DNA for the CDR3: TGCAGCGTTGAAGACGGGCTTGGCTACACCTTC. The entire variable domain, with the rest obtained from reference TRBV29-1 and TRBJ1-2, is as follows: SAVISQKPSRDICQRGTSLTIQCQVDSQVTMMFWYRQQPGQSLTLIATANQGSEATYESGFVIDKFPISRPNLTFSTLTVSNMSPEDSSIYLCSVEDGLGYTFGSGTRLTVV.

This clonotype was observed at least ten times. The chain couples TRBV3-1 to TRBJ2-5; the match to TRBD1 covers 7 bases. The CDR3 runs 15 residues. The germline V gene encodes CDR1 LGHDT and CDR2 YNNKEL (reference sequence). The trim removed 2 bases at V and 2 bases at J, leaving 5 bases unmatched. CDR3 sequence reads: CASSQQQGFQETQYF. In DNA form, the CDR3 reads TGTGCCAGCAGCCAACAACAGGGGTTTCAAGAGACCCAGTACTTC.

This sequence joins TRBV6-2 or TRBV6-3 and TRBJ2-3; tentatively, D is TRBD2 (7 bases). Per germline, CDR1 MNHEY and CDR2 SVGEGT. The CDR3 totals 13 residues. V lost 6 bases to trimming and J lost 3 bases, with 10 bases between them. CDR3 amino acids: CASRGGATDTQYF. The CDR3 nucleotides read TGTGCCAGCAGGGGGGGGGCAACAGATACGCAGTATTTT.

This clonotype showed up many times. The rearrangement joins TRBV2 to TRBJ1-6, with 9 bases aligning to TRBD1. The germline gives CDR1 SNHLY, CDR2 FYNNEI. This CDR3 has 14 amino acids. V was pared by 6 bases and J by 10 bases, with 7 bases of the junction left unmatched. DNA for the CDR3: TGTGCCAGCAGAAGGGACAGGGAAGGATCACCCCTCCACTTT. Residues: CASRRDREGSPLHF.

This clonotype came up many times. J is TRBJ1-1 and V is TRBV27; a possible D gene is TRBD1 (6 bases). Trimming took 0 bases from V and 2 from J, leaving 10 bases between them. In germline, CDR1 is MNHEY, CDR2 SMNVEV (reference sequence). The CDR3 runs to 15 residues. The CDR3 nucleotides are TGTGCCAGCAGTTTATCTGGGACAATTAACACTGAAGCTTTCTTT. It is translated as CASSLSGTINTEAFF.

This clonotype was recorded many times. In DNA, the CDR3 is TGCGCCAGCAGCTTGGATACGGGACTCTACGAGCAGTACTTC. Its protein is CASSLDTGLYEQYF. J is TRBJ2-7 and V is TRBV5-1, with D perhaps matching TRBD2 (6 bases). Trimming shortened V by 0 bases and J by 3 bases, and 10 bases separated the two germline ends. This CDR3 region has 14 residues. In germline, CDR1 is SGHRS, CDR2 YFSETQ.